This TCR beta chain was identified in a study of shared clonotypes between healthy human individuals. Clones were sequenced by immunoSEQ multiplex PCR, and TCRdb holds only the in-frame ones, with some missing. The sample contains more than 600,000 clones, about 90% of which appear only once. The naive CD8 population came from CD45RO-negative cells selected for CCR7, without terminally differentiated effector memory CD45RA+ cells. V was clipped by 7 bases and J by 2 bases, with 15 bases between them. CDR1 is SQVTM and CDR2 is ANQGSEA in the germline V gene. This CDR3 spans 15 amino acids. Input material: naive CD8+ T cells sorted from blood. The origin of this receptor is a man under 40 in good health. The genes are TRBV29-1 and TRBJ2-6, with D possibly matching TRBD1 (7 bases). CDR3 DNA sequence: TGCAGCGCCACGGGCAGGGGGGCTGGGGCCAACGTCCTGACTTTC. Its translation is CSATGRGAGANVLTF.